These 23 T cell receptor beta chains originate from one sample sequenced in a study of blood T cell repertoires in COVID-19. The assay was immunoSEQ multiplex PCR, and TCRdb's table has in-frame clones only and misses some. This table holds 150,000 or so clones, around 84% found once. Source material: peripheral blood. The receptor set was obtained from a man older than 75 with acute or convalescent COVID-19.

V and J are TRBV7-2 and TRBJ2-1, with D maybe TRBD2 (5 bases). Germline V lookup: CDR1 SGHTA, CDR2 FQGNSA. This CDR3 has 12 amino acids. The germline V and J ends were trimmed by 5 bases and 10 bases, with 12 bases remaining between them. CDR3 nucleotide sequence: TGTGCCAGCAGCCACCCCACGGGGGAGCAGTTCTTC. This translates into CASSHPTGEQFF.

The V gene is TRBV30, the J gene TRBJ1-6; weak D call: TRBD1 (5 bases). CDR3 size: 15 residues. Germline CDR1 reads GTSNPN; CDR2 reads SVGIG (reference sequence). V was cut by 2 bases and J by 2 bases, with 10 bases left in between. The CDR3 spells CAWSLDRAYNSPLHF. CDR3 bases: TGTGCCTGGAGTCTTGACAGAGCCTATAATTCACCCCTCCACTTT.

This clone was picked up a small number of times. The CDR3 DNA reads TGTGCCAGTAGTAGGCGGACAGGGGGTAACACTGAAGCTTTCTTT. It encodes CASSRRTGGNTEAFF. J is TRBJ1-1 and V is TRBV19; TRBD1 matches 10 bases. The J segment lost 2 bases and the V segment lost 4 bases, leaving 4 bases of the junction unmatched. Germline CDR1 LNHDA, CDR2 SQIVND (reference sequence). The CDR3 is made up of 15 amino acids.

Here the CDR3 reads CASSLVGGSGSYNSPLHF. The CDR3 region has the DNA TGCGCCAGCAGCTTGGTAGGAGGGAGCGGCTCCTATAATTCACCCCTCCACTTT. The J gene is TRBJ1-6, the V gene TRBV5-1; D gene unclear. Germline CDR1 is SGHRS and CDR2 is YFSETQ. Between the trimmed V and J ends, which lost 0 bases and 0 bases, there was a span of 13 bases. The CDR3 sequence is 18 residues long.

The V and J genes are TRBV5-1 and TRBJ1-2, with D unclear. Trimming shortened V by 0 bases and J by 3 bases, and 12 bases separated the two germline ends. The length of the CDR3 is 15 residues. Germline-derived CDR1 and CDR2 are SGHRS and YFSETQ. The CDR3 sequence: CASSLASTSDYGYTF. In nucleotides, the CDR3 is TGCGCCAGCAGCTTGGCGAGTACTTCTGACTATGGCTACACCTTC.

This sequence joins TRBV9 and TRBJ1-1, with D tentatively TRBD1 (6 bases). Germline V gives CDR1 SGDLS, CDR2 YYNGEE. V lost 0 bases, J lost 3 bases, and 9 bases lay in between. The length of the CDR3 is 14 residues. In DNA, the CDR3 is TGTGCCAGCAGCGTAGCAGGGGCGGACACTGAAGCTTTCTTT. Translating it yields CASSVAGADTEAFF.

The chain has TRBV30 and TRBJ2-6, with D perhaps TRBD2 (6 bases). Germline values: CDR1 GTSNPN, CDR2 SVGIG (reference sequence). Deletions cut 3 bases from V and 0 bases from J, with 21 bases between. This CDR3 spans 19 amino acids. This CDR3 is CAWRSGWPGPSSGANVLTF. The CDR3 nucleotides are TGTGCCTGGAGAAGCGGGTGGCCAGGACCCAGCTCTGGGGCCAACGTCCTGACTTTC.

The CDR3 loop is CASSEDGGVGVLTF. The CDR3 DNA follows: TGTGCCAGCAGTGAAGATGGCGGAGTAGGCGTCCTGACTTTC. The rearrangement joins TRBV2 to TRBJ2-6; D uncertain. V shed 1 base and J shed 12 bases, with 13 bases lying between them. CDR3 length: 14 amino acids. CDR1 is SNHLY and CDR2 is FYNNEI in the germline V gene.

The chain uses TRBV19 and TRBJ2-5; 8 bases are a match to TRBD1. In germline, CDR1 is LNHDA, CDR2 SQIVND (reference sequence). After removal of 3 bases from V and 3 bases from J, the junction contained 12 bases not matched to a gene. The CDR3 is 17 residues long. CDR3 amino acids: CASSIGLQGAAKETQYF. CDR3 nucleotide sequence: TGTGCCAGTAGTATTGGTCTTCAGGGGGCAGCGAAAGAGACCCAGTACTTC.

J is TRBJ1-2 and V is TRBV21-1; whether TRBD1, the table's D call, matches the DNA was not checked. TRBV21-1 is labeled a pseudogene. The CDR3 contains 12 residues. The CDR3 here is CASSNSGGSYTF. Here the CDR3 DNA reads TGTGCCAGCAGCAACTCAGGGGGCAGCTACACCTTC.

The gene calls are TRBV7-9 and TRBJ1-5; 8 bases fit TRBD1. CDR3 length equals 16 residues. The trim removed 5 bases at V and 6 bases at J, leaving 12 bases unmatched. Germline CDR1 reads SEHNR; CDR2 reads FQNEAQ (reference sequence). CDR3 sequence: CASSDRRQGTGQPQHF. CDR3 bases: TGTGCCAGCAGCGACCGACGACAGGGGACTGGTCAGCCCCAGCATTTT.

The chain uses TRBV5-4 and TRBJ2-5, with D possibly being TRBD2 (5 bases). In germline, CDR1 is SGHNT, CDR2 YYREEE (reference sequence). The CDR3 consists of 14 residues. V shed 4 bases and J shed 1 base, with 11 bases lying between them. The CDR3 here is CASSPTNFQETQYF. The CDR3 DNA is TGTGCCAGCAGCCCGACTAACTTCCAAGAGACCCAGTACTTC.

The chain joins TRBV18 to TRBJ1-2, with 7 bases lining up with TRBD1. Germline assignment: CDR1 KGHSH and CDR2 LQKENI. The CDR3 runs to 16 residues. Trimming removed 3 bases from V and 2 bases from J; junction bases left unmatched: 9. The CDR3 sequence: CASSPYPSGGNYGYTF. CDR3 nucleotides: TGTGCCAGCTCACCGTACCCTTCAGGGGGAAACTATGGCTACACCTTC.

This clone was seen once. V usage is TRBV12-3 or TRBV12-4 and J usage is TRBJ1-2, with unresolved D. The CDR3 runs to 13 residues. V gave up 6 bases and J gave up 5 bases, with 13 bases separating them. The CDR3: CASSRGRTYGYTF. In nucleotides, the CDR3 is TGTGCCAGCAGCCGAGGACGGACTTATGGCTACACCTTC.

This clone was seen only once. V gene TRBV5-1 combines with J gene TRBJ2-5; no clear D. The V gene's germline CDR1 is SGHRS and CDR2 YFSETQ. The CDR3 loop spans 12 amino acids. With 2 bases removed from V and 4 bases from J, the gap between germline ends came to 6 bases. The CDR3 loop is CASSFSGETQYF. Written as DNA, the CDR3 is TGCGCCAGCAGCTTTTCGGGAGAGACCCAGTACTTC.

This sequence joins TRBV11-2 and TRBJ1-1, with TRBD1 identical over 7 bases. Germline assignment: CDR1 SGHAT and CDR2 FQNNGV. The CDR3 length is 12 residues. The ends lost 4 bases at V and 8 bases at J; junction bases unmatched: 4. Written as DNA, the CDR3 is TGTGCCAGCAGCTCAAAGACAGGGGAAGCTTTCTTT. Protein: CASSSKTGEAFF.

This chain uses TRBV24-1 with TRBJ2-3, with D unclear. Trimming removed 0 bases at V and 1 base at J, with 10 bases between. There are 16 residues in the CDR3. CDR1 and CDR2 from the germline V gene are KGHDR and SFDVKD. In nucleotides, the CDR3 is TGTGCCACCAGTGATTTGACGGAGACGGGCACAGATACGCAGTATTTT. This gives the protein CATSDLTETGTDTQYF.

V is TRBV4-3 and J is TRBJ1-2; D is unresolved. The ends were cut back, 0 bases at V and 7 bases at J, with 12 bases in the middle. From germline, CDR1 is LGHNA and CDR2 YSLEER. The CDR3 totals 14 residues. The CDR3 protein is CASSQDAGVSGYTF. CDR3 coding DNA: TGCGCCAGCAGCCAAGACGCCGGGGTCTCTGGCTACACCTTC.

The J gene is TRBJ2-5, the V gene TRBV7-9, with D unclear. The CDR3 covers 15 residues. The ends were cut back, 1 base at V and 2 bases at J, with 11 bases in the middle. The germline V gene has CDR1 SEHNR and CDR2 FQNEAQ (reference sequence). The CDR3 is CASSLDSYPQETQYF. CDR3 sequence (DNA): TGTGCCAGCAGCTTAGACTCATATCCACAAGAGACCCAGTACTTC.

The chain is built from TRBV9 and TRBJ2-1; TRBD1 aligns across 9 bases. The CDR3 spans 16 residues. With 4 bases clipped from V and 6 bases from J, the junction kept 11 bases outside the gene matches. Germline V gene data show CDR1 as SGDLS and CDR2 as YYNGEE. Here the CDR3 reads CASSKGQGQGFNEQFF. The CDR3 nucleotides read TGTGCCAGCAGCAAAGGACAGGGACAGGGCTTCAATGAGCAGTTCTTC.

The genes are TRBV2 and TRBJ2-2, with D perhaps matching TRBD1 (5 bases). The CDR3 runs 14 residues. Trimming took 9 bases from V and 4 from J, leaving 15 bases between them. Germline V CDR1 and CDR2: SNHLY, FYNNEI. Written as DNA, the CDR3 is TGTGCCAGTTCAGTGGGGCCCGGCACCGGGGAGCTGTTTTTT. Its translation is CASSVGPGTGELFF.

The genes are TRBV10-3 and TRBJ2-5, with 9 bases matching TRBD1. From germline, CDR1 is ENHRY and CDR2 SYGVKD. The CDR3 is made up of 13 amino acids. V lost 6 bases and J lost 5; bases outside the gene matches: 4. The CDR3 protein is CAIRGTGKETQYF. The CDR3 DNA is TGTGCCATCAGGGGGACAGGGAAGGAGACCCAGTACTTC.

The CDR3 spells CASSNYRGPNTEAFF. CDR3 sequence (DNA): TGTGCCAGCAGCAACTACAGGGGTCCGAACACTGAAGCTTTCTTT. The gene calls are TRBV13 and TRBJ1-1; 7 nucleotides match TRBD1. J was trimmed by 1 base and V by 5 bases; bases with no gene match: 7. The CDR3 is made up of 15 amino acids. The V gene's germline CDR1 is PRHDT and CDR2 FYEKMQ (reference sequence).